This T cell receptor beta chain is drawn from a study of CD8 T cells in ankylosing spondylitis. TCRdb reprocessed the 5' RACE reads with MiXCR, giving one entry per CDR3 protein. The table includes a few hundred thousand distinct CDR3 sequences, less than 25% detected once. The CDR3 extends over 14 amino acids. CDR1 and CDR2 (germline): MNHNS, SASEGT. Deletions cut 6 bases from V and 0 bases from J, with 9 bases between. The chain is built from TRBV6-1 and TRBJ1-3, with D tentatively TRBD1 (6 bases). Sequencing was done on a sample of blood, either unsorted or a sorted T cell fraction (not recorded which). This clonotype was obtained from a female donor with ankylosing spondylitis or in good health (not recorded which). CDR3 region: CASSRQVSGNTIYF. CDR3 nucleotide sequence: TGTGCCAGCAGCAGACAGGTCTCTGGAAACACCATATATTTT.